One sample yielded the 2 T cell receptor beta chains listed below, sequenced in a study of glioma-infiltrating T cells. The iRepertoire nested amplicon-rescue multiplex PCR amplified TCR alpha and beta CDR3s from RNA. Each CDR3 protein gets one entry after TCRdb re-called the multiplex PCR reads with MiXCR. The sample holds about 140,000 distinct CDR3 sequences, approximately 39% seen once. Input material: glioma tissue, nonneoplastic brain tissue, or PBMCs (not recorded which). These receptors all stem from a human donor with low-grade glioma or glioblastoma, undergoing nonglioma brain surgery, or in good health (not recorded which).

On this clonotype: One base away lies a much larger clone, so this may be a sequencing read error. The V gene is TRBV6-2 or TRBV6-3, the J gene TRBJ1-1; D is unclear. In germline, CDR1 is MNHEY, CDR2 SVGEGT. V was cut by 8 bases and J by 11 bases, with 15 bases left in between. The CDR3 is 11 residues long. The DNA for the CDR3 is TGTGCCAGCGGATTCACCAGTAGTGCTTTCTTT. This translates into CASGFTSSAFF.

This clonotype was detected once. V usage is TRBV20-1 and J usage is TRBJ2-1; D is uncertain. The CDR3 consists of 14 residues. The V gene's germline CDR1 is DFQATT and CDR2 SNEGSKA (reference sequence). The CDR3 nucleotides read TGCAGCGTTGGCCGCCCCGCCCGAAGCAATGAGCAGTTCTTC. As protein: CSVGRPARSNEQFF.